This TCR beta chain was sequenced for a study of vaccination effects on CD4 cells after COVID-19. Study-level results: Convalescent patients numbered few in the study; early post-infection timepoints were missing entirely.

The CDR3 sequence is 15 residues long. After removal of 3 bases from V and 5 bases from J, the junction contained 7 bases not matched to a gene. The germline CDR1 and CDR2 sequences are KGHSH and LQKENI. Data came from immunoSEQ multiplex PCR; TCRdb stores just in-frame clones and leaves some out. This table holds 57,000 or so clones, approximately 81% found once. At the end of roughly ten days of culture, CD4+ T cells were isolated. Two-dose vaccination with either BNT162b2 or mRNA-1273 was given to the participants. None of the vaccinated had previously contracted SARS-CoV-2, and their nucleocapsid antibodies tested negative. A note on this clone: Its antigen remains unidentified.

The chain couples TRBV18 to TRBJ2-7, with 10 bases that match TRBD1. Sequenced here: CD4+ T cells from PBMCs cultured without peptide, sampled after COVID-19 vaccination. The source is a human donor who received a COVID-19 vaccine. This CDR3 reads CASSPTGGSRNEQYF. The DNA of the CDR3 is TGTGCCAGCTCACCGACAGGGGGCAGCAGGAACGAGCAGTACTTC.